The 27 T cell receptor beta chains listed next were all sequenced from one sample in a study of T cells in Graves' hyperthyroidism and ophthalmopathy. Amplified TCR beta CDR3 regions came from RNA transcripts. HTBI primers drove first-round RT-PCR of the TCR CDR3. MiXCR was run by TCRdb on the multiplex PCR reads, yielding one entry per CDR3 protein. The top ten hold less than 25% of the sample, which has 380,000 or so distinct CDR3 sequences, roughly 12% seen once. The sequenced sample was blood. The receptors shown here come from a young man with Graves' hyperthyroidism that later progressed to Graves' ophthalmopathy.

This clonotype was recorded a few times. The chain has TRBV10-3 and TRBJ2-1; TRBD1 matches 8 bases. The CDR3 extends over 12 amino acids. Looked up from germline, CDR1 is ENHRY and CDR2 is SYGVKD. J was trimmed by 9 bases and V by 8 bases; bases with no gene match: 6. CDR3 residues: CAIGKQGGEQFF. CDR3 nucleotide sequence: TGTGCCATCGGAAAACAGGGGGGTGAGCAGTTCTTC.

This clonotype has at least ten counts. The rearrangement joins TRBV5-1 to TRBJ2-7; weak D call: TRBD2 (6 bases). The CDR3 contains 15 residues. Germline-derived CDR1 and CDR2 are SGHRS and YFSETQ. Trimming removed 0 bases at V and 0 bases at J, with 10 bases between. The CDR3 DNA reads TGCGCCAGCAGCTTGGGCCTAGCGAGCTCCTACGAGCAGTACTTC. Its protein is CASSLGLASSYEQYF.

The chain recombines TRBV7-9 with TRBJ2-7, with D possibly matching TRBD1 (6 bases). Germline V gives CDR1 SEHNR, CDR2 FQNEAQ (reference sequence). The V end lost 3 bases, the J end lost 9 bases, and 15 bases lay between the germline ends. The length of the CDR3 is 13 residues. As DNA, the CDR3 is TGTGCCAGCAGCTTTGCAGGGGACCACGGGCAGTACTTC. Its protein is CASSFAGDHGQYF.

In this sample, this clonotype turned up many times. The chain is built from TRBV7-2 and TRBJ1-1; a possible D gene is TRBD1 (6 bases). Germline V CDR1 and CDR2: SGHTA, FQGNSA. The CDR3 has 15 residues. The V and J ends lost 7 bases and 3 bases respectively, with 18 bases between them. The CDR3 coding sequence is TGTGCCAGCACCCTAGGGGGTTACAAGGACACTGAAGCTTTCTTT. Translation gives CASTLGGYKDTEAFF.

This chain uses TRBV5-1 with TRBJ2-5; 9 nucleotides match TRBD1. The CDR3 contains 15 residues. After removal of 5 bases from V and 4 bases from J, the junction contained 9 bases not matched to a gene. The germline CDR1 and CDR2 sequences are SGHRS and YFSETQ. As DNA, the CDR3 is TGCGCCAGCAGTTATGGGACAGGGAATGTAGAGACCCAGTACTTC. This sequence encodes CASSYGTGNVETQYF.

This clonotype was detected ten times or more. V is TRBV12-3 or TRBV12-4 and J is TRBJ1-2; D is uncertain. This CDR3 is built from 11 residues. V lost 3 bases, J lost 7 bases, and 6 bases lay in between. The CDR3 reads CASSFRLGYTF. The CDR3 nucleotides read TGTGCCAGCAGTTTTAGACTTGGCTACACCTTC.

V gene TRBV4-1 combines with J gene TRBJ1-1; D remains ambiguous. The germline gives CDR1 MGHRA, CDR2 YSYEKL. The germline V and J ends were trimmed by 1 base and 0 bases, with 6 bases remaining between them. This CDR3 spans 14 amino acids. The CDR3 loop is CASSQVGMNTEAFF. CDR3 sequence (DNA): TGCGCCAGCAGCCAAGTTGGGATGAACACTGAAGCTTTCTTT.

This clonotype was seen a few times. The CDR3 DNA reads as TGTGCCAGCTCACCACCGGGGGCGCGAGGAAACACCATATATTTT. The encoded protein is CASSPPGARGNTIYF. The chain combines TRBV18 with TRBJ1-3, with D possibly being TRBD1 (6 bases). Per the germline V gene, CDR1 is KGHSH and CDR2 is LQKENI. V was cut by 0 bases and J by 4 bases, with 10 bases left in between. This CDR3 has 15 residues.

This clonotype was found many times. This chain links TRBV12-3 or TRBV12-4 with TRBJ1-3, with 7 bases aligning to TRBD1. The CDR3 sequence is 15 residues long. V lost 4 bases to trimming and J lost 0 bases; unmatched junction nucleotides: 3. Here the CDR3 reads CASSSGTVSGNTIYF. The CDR3 DNA follows: TGTGCCAGCAGTTCCGGGACAGTCTCTGGAAACACCATATATTTT.

This clonotype was counted ten times or more. The chain uses TRBV11-1 and TRBJ2-1, with 8 bases aligning to TRBD1. Germline V gene lookup returns CDR1 SGHAT and CDR2 FQDESV (reference sequence). The ends lost 3 bases at V and 8 bases at J; junction bases unmatched: 6. The CDR3 contains 14 residues. In DNA form, the CDR3 reads TGTGCCAGCAGCTTGGAGACAGGGGTTGATGAGCAGTTCTTC. It is translated as CASSLETGVDEQFF.

This clonotype was found many times. The genes are TRBV6-2 or TRBV6-3 and TRBJ2-7, with 7 bases matching TRBD1. The CDR3 runs to 14 residues. V gave up 2 bases and J gave up 3 bases; unmatched junction bases: 4. Germline CDR1 is MNHEY and CDR2 is SVGEGT. CDR3 DNA: TGTGCCAGCAGTTACAGGGGGCGAGGCTACGAGCAGTACTTC. Protein: CASSYRGRGYEQYF.

This clonotype was found many times. This chain connects TRBV12-3 or TRBV12-4 to TRBJ2-3, with TRBD2 as a possible D gene (6 bases). The germline V and J ends were trimmed by 7 bases and 1 base, with 12 bases remaining between them. The CDR3 covers 14 residues. The CDR3 DNA is TGTGCCAGCACCAGACTAGGACGCACAGATACGCAGTATTTT. It translates to CASTRLGRTDTQYF.

The chain recombines TRBV19 with TRBJ2-1; D remains ambiguous. Trimming removed 5 bases from V and 0 bases from J, with 14 bases in between. The CDR3 extends over 16 amino acids. Germline values: CDR1 LNHDA, CDR2 SQIVND (reference sequence). In DNA form, the CDR3 reads TGTGCCAGTAGTTTATACACCCGGAGCTCCTACAATGAGCAGTTCTTC. It encodes CASSLYTRSSYNEQFF.

This clonotype was counted many times. The genes are TRBV5-1 and TRBJ2-1, with 10 bases identical to TRBD2. The CDR3 has 16 residues. The V gene end was trimmed by 2 bases and the J gene end by 4 bases; junction bases not matched to a gene: 6. Germline V gene data show CDR1 as SGHRS and CDR2 as YFSETQ. DNA of the CDR3: TGCGCCAGCAGCTTCCTAGTAGCGGGGGGTTACAATGAGCAGTTCTTC. Its protein product is CASSFLVAGGYNEQFF.

There are many counts of this clonotype. The V gene is TRBV6-2 or TRBV6-3, the J gene TRBJ2-1, with TRBD2 identical over 12 bases. The V and J ends lost 5 bases and 9 bases, in that order; junction bases with no gene match: 5. The CDR3 totals 14 residues. Germline V gene sequence: CDR1 MNHEY, CDR2 SVGEGT. CDR3 in DNA: TGTGCCAGCAGTCGGTCGACTAGCGGGGGTGAGCAGTTCTTC. Translation gives CASSRSTSGGEQFF.

The gene calls are TRBV28 and TRBJ2-5, with TRBD1 matching 12 bases. CDR3 length equals 16 residues. V was pared by 4 bases and J by 5 bases, with 8 bases of the junction left unmatched. Germline lookup yields CDR1 MDHEN and CDR2 SYDVKM. The CDR3 loop is CASSSKGQGAWETQYF. Here the CDR3 DNA reads TGTGCCAGCAGTTCTAAGGGACAGGGGGCGTGGGAGACCCAGTACTTC.

This rearrangement joins TRBV6-1 to TRBJ2-7; 14 positions agree with TRBD2. J lost 4 bases, V lost 8 bases, and 4 bases had no gene match. Germline V CDR1 and CDR2: MNHNS, SASEGT. The CDR3 has 14 residues. The CDR3 spells CASGLAGGLYEQYF. CDR3 DNA sequence: TGTGCCAGCGGACTAGCGGGGGGCCTGTACGAGCAGTACTTC.

About this clonotype itself: With a much larger clone just one base away, this may be a read error. This chain connects TRBV12-3 or TRBV12-4 to TRBJ2-7, with D possibly being TRBD1 (6 bases). The CDR3 sequence is 13 residues long. The CDR3 DNA reads TGTGCCAGCAGTCCCGGGACACTATTCGAGCGGTACTTC. This codes for CASSPGTLFERYF.

The sample holds a few counts of this clonotype. The chain has TRBV3-1 and TRBJ1-5; perhaps TRBD1 as D (5 bases). The germline V and J ends were trimmed by 3 bases and 2 bases, with 11 bases remaining between them. The CDR3 runs 15 residues. The germline CDR1 and CDR2 sequences are LGHDT and YNNKEL (reference sequence). CDR3 sequence (DNA): TGTGCCAGCAGCCAGGGATGGGGGGGCAATCAGCCCCAGCATTTT. Its translation is CASSQGWGGNQPQHF.

This clonotype was seen many times. The V gene is TRBV7-8, the J gene TRBJ1-2; D perhaps matches TRBD1 (6 bases). V was pared by 7 bases and J by 3 bases, with 15 bases between. The CDR3 spans 14 residues. Germline V CDR1 and CDR2: SGHVS, FQNEAQ. The CDR3 DNA is TGTGCCAGCACCTCGGGGGCAGAACACTATGGCTACACCTTC. As protein: CASTSGAEHYGYTF.

This clonotype occurred a few times. This sequence may be a read error, since a much larger clone differs from it by one base. The chain has TRBV6-1 and TRBJ1-5; the D is unclear. Trimming left V 0 bases short and J 0 bases short, with 12 bases between. The CDR3 runs 17 residues. Germline assignment: CDR1 MNHNS and CDR2 SASEGT. The CDR3 here is CASSEAGSPYSNQPQHF. The CDR3, as DNA: TGTGCCAGCAGTGAAGCCGGGTCACCTTATAGCAATCAGCCCCAGCATTTT.

This clonotype has a count of ten or more. J is TRBJ1-2 and V is TRBV10-2; unclear D gene. CDR3 size: 14 residues. Per the germline V gene, CDR1 is WSHSY and CDR2 is SAAADI. Deletions cut 11 bases from V and 4 bases from J, with 20 bases between. DNA of the CDR3: TGCGCCTCCCAAATACCGGGGTCAGCCTATGGCTACACCTTC. Its translation: CASQIPGSAYGYTF.

Ten or more counts support this clonotype. The chain links TRBV7-8 to TRBJ2-7; possible D gene TRBD1, 6 bases. Per the germline V gene, CDR1 is SGHVS and CDR2 is FQNEAQ. Trimming took off 4 bases at V and 0 bases at J, with 22 bases between the two ends. The CDR3 extends over 18 amino acids. CDR3 residues: CASSSRTVGAQSSYEQYF. DNA of the CDR3: TGTGCCAGCAGCTCCCGGACAGTGGGGGCCCAAAGCTCCTACGAGCAGTACTTC.

This clonotype was counted between two and nine times. V gene TRBV25-1 combines with J gene TRBJ2-3; 11 bases align to TRBD1. The V and J ends lost 6 bases and 8 bases, in that order; junction bases with no gene match: 1. The CDR3 totals 12 residues. From germline, CDR1 is MGHDK and CDR2 SYGVNS. CDR3 DNA sequence: TGTGCCAGCAGCGGGACAGGGGGTACGCAGTATTTT. Translation gives CASSGTGGTQYF.

The sample holds many counts of this clonotype. The chain recombines TRBV5-1 with TRBJ2-7, with D perhaps matching TRBD1 (6 bases). CDR3 size: 16 residues. V was clipped by 4 bases and J by 3 bases, with 20 bases between them. Germline V CDR1 and CDR2: SGHRS, YFSETQ. CDR3 bases: TGCGCCAGCAGCCTGGGCGATGGGACACTCGTCTACGAGCAGTACTTC. Translated: CASSLGDGTLVYEQYF.

This clonotype was observed a few times. This chain connects TRBV5-8 to TRBJ1-5; possibly TRBD1 for D (6 bases). This CDR3 is built from 14 residues. V was trimmed by 5 bases and J by 5 bases, leaving 14 bases between them. Germline V gene sequence: CDR1 SGHTS, CDR2 YDEGEE. Here the CDR3 DNA reads TGTGCCAGCAGTCCCGGGGCAGGGGATCAGCCCCAGCATTTT. Translated, it gives CASSPGAGDQPQHF. Supplemented by reference TRBV5-8 and TRBJ1-5, the full variable domain reads EAGVTQSPTHLIKTRGQQATLRCSPISGHTSVYWYQQALGLGLQFLLWYDEGEERNRGNFPPRFSGRQFPNYSSELNVNALELEDSALYLCASSPGAGDQPQHFGDGTRLSIL.

This clonotype has a count of ten or more. The V call is TRBV6-1, the J call TRBJ1-4, with D uncertain. From germline, CDR1 is MNHNS and CDR2 SASEGT. The CDR3 is made up of 15 amino acids. Trimming left V 6 bases short and J 0 bases short, with 11 bases between. CDR3 amino acids: CASSLLHATNEKLFF. Here the CDR3 DNA reads TGTGCCAGCAGCCTACTACATGCAACTAATGAAAAACTGTTTTTT.